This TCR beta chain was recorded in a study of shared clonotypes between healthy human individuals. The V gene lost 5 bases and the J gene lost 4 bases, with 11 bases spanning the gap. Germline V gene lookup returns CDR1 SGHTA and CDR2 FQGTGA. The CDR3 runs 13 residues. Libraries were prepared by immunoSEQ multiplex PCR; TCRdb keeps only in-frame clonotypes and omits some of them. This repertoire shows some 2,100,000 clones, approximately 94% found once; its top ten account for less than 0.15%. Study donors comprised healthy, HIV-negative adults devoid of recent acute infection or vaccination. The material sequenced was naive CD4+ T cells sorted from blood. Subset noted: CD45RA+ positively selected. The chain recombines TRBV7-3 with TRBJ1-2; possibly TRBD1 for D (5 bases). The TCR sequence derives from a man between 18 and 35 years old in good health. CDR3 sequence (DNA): TGTGCCAGCAGCCCGGACAAGTTCTATGGCTACACCTTC. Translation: CASSPDKFYGYTF.